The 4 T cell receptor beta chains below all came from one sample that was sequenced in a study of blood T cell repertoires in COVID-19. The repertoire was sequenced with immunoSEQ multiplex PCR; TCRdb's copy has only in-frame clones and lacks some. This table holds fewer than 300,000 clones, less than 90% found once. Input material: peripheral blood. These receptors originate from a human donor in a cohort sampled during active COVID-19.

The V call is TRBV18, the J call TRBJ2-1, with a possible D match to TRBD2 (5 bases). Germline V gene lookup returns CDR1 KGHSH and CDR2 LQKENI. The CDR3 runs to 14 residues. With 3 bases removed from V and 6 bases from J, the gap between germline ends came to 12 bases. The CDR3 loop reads CASSPDYTSNEQFF. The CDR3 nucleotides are TGTGCCAGCTCACCCGACTATACAAGCAATGAGCAGTTCTTC.

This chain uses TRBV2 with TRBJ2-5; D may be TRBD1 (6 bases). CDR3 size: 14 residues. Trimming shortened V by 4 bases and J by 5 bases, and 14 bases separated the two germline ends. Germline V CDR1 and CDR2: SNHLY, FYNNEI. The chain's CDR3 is CASSADRSRETQYF. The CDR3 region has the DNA TGTGCCAGCAGTGCCGACAGGTCCCGGGAGACCCAGTACTTC.

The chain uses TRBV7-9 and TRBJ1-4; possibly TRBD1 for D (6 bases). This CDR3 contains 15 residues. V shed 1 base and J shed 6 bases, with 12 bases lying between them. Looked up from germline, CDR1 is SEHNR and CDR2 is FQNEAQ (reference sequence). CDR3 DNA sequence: TGTGCCAGCAGCTTAGAGGGGACAAACTATGAAAAACTGTTTTTT. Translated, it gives CASSLEGTNYEKLFF.

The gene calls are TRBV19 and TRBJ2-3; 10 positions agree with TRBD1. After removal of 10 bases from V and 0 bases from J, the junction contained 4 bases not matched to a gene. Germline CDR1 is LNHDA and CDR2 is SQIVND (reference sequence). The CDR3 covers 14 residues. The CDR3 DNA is TGTGCCACAAGGGACAGGGGTAGCACAGATACGCAGTATTTT. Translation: CATRDRGSTDTQYF.